This is a list of T cell receptor beta chains from one sample in a study of siplizumab effects on memory and regulatory T cells. Generated by immunoSEQ multiplex PCR, the TCRdb table keeps only in-frame clones and is missing some. The sample carries about 50,000 clones, approximately 84% recorded once. The material sequenced was naive CD8+ T cells sorted from blood. These receptors were collected from a human donor in good health. Both conserved end residues are part of each CDR3. Fields, in order: D gene, J gene, clone size, V gene, CDR3 protein, CDR3 DNA. The D gene is left open where the match is weak. Clone size is given for some rows only: seen once, a few or many times, or a class if the clone is expanded.

d_call: TRBD2
j_call: TRBJ2-2
clone_size: few
v_call: TRBV7-9
cdr3_aa: CASWTSGSVGELFF
cdr3_nt: TGTGCCAGCTGGACTAGCGGGAGCGTAGGGGAGCTGTTTTTT

d_call: TRBD2
j_call: TRBJ2-6
clone_size: NA
v_call: TRBV6-5
cdr3_aa: CASSPGGHVLTF
cdr3_nt: TGTGCCAGCAGCCCGGGGGGACACGTCCTGACTTTC

d_call: NA
j_call: TRBJ1-1
clone_size: few
v_call: TRBV5-1
cdr3_aa: CASSLGDTEAFF
cdr3_nt: TGCGCCAGCAGCTTGGGTGACACTGAAGCTTTCTTT

d_call: NA
j_call: TRBJ2-7
clone_size: NA
v_call: TRBV21-1
cdr3_aa: CASSYGQGYEQYF
cdr3_nt: TGTGCCAGCAGTTACGGGCAGGGGTACGAGCAGTACTTC

d_call: NA
j_call: TRBJ2-5
clone_size: NA
v_call: TRBV19
cdr3_aa: CASSISAYIQETQYF
cdr3_nt: TGTGCCAGTAGTATCTCGGCCTATATCCAAGAGACCCAGTACTTC

d_call: NA
j_call: TRBJ2-7
clone_size: NA
v_call: TRBV4-1
cdr3_aa: CASSQEVGGEEQYF
cdr3_nt: TGCGCCAGCAGCCAAGAGGTAGGAGGTGAGGAGCAGTACTTC

d_call: TRBD2
j_call: TRBJ2-7
clone_size: NA
v_call: TRBV19
cdr3_aa: CASSPSSGSLYEQYF
cdr3_nt: TGTGCCAGTAGTCCCTCTAGCGGGAGTTTATACGAGCAGTACTTC

d_call: NA
j_call: TRBJ1-1
clone_size: NA
v_call: TRBV27
cdr3_aa: CASSLSSPAEIGSEAFF
cdr3_nt: TGTGCCAGCAGTTTATCGAGTCCGGCCGAAATAGGGAGTGAAGCTTTCTTT

d_call: TRBD1
j_call: TRBJ1-2
clone_size: NA
v_call: TRBV2
cdr3_aa: CASSGGQVLANYGYTF
cdr3_nt: TGTGCCAGCAGTGGAGGACAGGTACTAGCTAACTATGGCTACACCTTC

d_call: TRBD2
j_call: TRBJ2-7
clone_size: NA
v_call: TRBV7-8
cdr3_aa: CASSSRLAPYEQYF
cdr3_nt: TGTGCCAGCAGCTCCCGACTAGCGCCCTACGAGCAGTACTTC